This T cell receptor beta chain was recorded in a study of blood T cell repertoires in COVID-19. The participants were between roughly 18 and 89 years old and came from roughly 25 US areas. V shed 1 base and J 1 base; nucleotides not matched to a gene: 10. Germline values: CDR1 MGHDK, CDR2 SYGVNS. The CDR3 contains 17 residues. In this sample, this clone turned up a few times. The repertoire was sequenced with immunoSEQ multiplex PCR; TCRdb's copy has only in-frame clones and lacks some. The data contain 350,000 to 500,000 clones, 70% to 90% of them singletons. Material: PBMCs or T cells enriched from blood (not recorded which). This clonotype was sampled from a woman aged 18-29 years who had been exposed to COVID-19. This rearrangement joins TRBV25-1 to TRBJ2-7, with 7 nucleotides matching TRBD1. Written as DNA, the CDR3 is TGTGCCAGCAGTGAATCTATAGGACAGGCTAAATCCTACGAGCAGTACTTC. Protein product: CASSESIGQAKSYEQYF.